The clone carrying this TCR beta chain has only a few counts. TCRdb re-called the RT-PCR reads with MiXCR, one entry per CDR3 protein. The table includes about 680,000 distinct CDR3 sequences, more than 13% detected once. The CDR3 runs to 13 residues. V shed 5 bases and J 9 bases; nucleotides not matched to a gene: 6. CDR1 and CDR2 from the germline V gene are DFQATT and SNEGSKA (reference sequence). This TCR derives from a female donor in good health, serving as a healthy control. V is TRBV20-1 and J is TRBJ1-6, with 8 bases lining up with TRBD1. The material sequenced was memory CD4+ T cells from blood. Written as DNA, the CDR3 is TGCAGTGCTGGAGGCAGGGGGCCTTCACCCCTCCACTTT. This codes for CSAGGRGPSPLHF.